A selection of T cell receptor beta chains follows, all from one sample in a study of blood T cell repertoires in COVID-19. Sequencing used immunoSEQ multiplex PCR; TCRdb keeps in-frame clones, though not all of them. In the table there are 200,000 to 250,000 clones, about 90% of which are singletons. Sequencing was performed on peripheral blood. Receptor source: a man aged 55-75 years with COVID-19, enrolled during active disease. Each CDR3 is given with its conserved first and last residue. The D gene is left open where the match is weak. The size of a clone is reported for some rows only, either as once, few or many, or as a class for expanded clones.

clone_size d_call j_call v_call cdr3_aa cdr3_nt
- TRBD1 TRBJ2-7 TRBV25-1 CASTKGTGGPYEQYF TGTGCCAGCACCAAGGGGACAGGGGGACCCTACGAGCAGTACTTC
- TRBD1 TRBJ1-2 TRBV2 CASSARTGGSYGYTF TGTGCCAGCAGTGCTCGGACAGGGGGAAGCTATGGCTACACCTTC
- TRBD1 TRBJ1-4 TRBV6-5 CASSTLGQGEKLFF TGTGCCAGCAGTACCCTGGGACAGGGTGAAAAACTGTTTTTT
- - TRBJ2-7 TRBV27 CASSVGGRGHEQYF TGTGCCAGCAGCGTCGGAGGCAGGGGCCACGAGCAGTACTTC
- - TRBJ1-5 TRBV30 CAWSTVISNQPQHF TGTGCCTGGAGTACGGTCATTAGCAATCAGCCCCAGCATTTT
- TRBD1 TRBJ2-2 TRBV7-3 CASSSTGAANTGELFF TGTGCCAGCAGCTCCACAGGGGCGGCGAACACCGGGGAGCTGTTTTTT
- TRBD1 TRBJ2-2 TRBV28 CASSSRDRDTGELFF TGTGCCAGCAGTTCCCGGGACAGGGACACCGGGGAGCTGTTTTTT
- TRBD2 TRBJ2-1 TRBV3-1/TRBV3-2 CASSQDISGGGNEQFF TGTGCCAGCAGCCAAGATATTAGCGGGGGGGGGAATGAGCAGTTCTTC
- TRBD2 TRBJ2-2 TRBV9 CASSASGNTGELFF TGTGCCAGCAGCGCTAGCGGGAACACCGGGGAGCTGTTTTTT
- - TRBJ1-6 TRBV7-9 CACRRGEYNSPLHF TGTGCCTGCCGACGGGGAGAATATAATTCACCCCTCCACTTT
- TRBD1 TRBJ1-2 TRBV7-9 CASSGRENRDRGWHGYTF TGTGCCAGCAGCGGGCGAGAAAACCGGGACAGGGGGTGGCATGGCTACACCTTC
- - TRBJ2-7 TRBV12-3/TRBV12-4 CASSLFQGTEQYF TGTGCCAGCAGTTTATTTCAGGGAACCGAGCAGTACTTC
once TRBD2 TRBJ2-5 TRBV19 CASSTRLLAAYQETQYF TGTGCCAGTAGTACGCGCCTACTAGCGGCGTACCAAGAGACCCAGTACTTC
- TRBD2 TRBJ2-5 TRBV29-1 CSVDAPISGSTSETQYF TGCAGCGTTGACGCCCCCATAAGCGGGAGTACCTCAGAGACCCAGTACTTC
- - TRBJ1-1 TRBV18 CASSPLPTRGNTEAFF TGTGCCAGCTCACCTCTACCAACAAGGGGGAACACTGAAGCTTTCTTT
- TRBD1 TRBJ1-6 TRBV7-9 CASRQGAGSPLHF TGTGCCAGCAGACAGGGGGCCGGTTCACCCCTCCACTTT
- TRBD1 TRBJ2-7 TRBV28 CASSPGTGVSYEQYF TGTGCCAGCAGCCCCGGGACAGGAGTAAGCTACGAGCAGTACTTC
- - TRBJ2-7 TRBV7-6 CASSQGGGLSYEQYF TGTGCCAGCAGCCAAGGGGGAGGGCTCTCCTACGAGCAGTACTTC
- TRBD2 TRBJ2-1 TRBV19 CASRPLLAGVDNEQFF TGTGCCAGTAGGCCCCTGCTAGCGGGAGTCGACAATGAGCAGTTCTTC
- TRBD1 TRBJ1-1 TRBV7-3 CASSYYRGTEAFF TGTGCCAGCAGTTATTACAGGGGCACTGAAGCTTTCTTT